The 10 T cell receptor beta chains reported below all come from one sample, sequenced in a study of cytomegalovirus exposure and HLA in healthy donors. PCR employed 60 Vbeta and 13 Jbeta primers. Clones were read by immunoSEQ multiplex PCR, and TCRdb kept only the in-frame ones, dropping some. This sample yields approximately 30,000 clones, of which over 60% are seen a single time; over 9.5% belongs to the top ten. Sequencing was carried out using PBMCs. All receptors derive from a man between 40 and 49 years old in good health and CMV-seropositive.

This chain joins TRBV15 and TRBJ2-7; no reliable D call. V lost 1 base and J lost 1, with 8 bases in between. Germline CDR1 is LNHNV and CDR2 is YYDKDF (reference sequence). The CDR3 is 14 residues long. CDR3 in DNA: TGTGCCACCAGCAGAGGTCTTTATTCCTACGAGCAGTACTTC. Residues: CATSRGLYSYEQYF.

The chain combines TRBV7-9 with TRBJ2-7, with 12 positions matching TRBD2. From germline, CDR1 is SEHNR and CDR2 FQNEAQ (reference sequence). The trim removed 5 bases at V and 1 base at J, leaving 6 bases unmatched. CDR3 length equals 16 residues. Here the CDR3 DNA reads TGTGCCAGCAGCGCCCCGGGGACTAGCGGGTCCTACGAGCAGTACTTC. Protein sequence: CASSAPGTSGSYEQYF. The variable domain in full, completed from reference TRBV7-9 and TRBJ2-7, reads DTGVSQNPRHKITKRGQNVTFRCDPISEHNRLYWYRQTLGQGPEFLTYFQNEAQLEKSRLLSDRFSAERPKGSFSTLEIQRTEQGDSAMYLCASSAPGTSGSYEQYFGPGTRLTVT.

This clone was found a few times. This chain connects TRBV7-9 to TRBJ2-5, with D possibly matching TRBD1 (6 bases). Trimming took off 4 bases at V and 9 bases at J, with 18 bases between the two ends. The CDR3 runs to 14 residues. Germline CDR1 reads SEHNR; CDR2 reads FQNEAQ (reference sequence). The CDR3 spells CASSYRDTRGAQYF. DNA of the CDR3: TGTGCCAGCAGCTACCGGGACACCCGGGGCGCCCAGTACTTC.

CDR3 region: CASSPGTGVSNQPQHF. CDR3 in DNA: TGTGCCAGCAGCCCCGGGACAGGGGTTAGCAATCAGCCCCAGCATTTT. The chain links TRBV7-2 to TRBJ1-5; 10 bases are a match to TRBD1. The junction had 4 bases not matched to a gene; V was cut back by 5 bases and J by 0 bases. This CDR3 is 16 amino acids long. Germline loops: CDR1 SGHTA, CDR2 FQGNSA.

This chain joins TRBV6-1 and TRBJ1-2; 7 bases line up with TRBD1. The CDR3 runs 14 residues. The J segment lost 1 base and the V segment lost 7 bases, leaving 6 bases of the junction unmatched. The germline V gene has CDR1 MNHNS and CDR2 SASEGT. CDR3 bases: TGTGCCAGCACTTGGGCAGGGGGTAACTATGGCTACACCTTC. This gives the protein CASTWAGGNYGYTF.

The V gene is TRBV27, the J gene TRBJ1-5; 7 bases fit TRBD1. V was clipped by 0 bases and J by 10 bases; unmatched bases: 12. This CDR3 region has 16 residues. In germline, CDR1 is MNHEY, CDR2 SMNVEV (reference sequence). CDR3 amino acids: CASSLSGGQRVQPQHF. DNA for the CDR3: TGTGCCAGCAGTTTATCAGGGGGACAGCGGGTCCAACCCCAGCATTTT.

V usage is TRBV9 and J usage is TRBJ2-5; the match to TRBD1 covers 12 bases. The closer fit of TRBJ2-7 to the DNA end suggests the J call may be wrong. The germline CDR1 and CDR2 sequences are SGDLS and YYNGEE. The CDR3 totals 15 residues. The CDR3 here is CASSVGTGGYYEQYF. CDR3 DNA: TGTGCCAGCAGCGTTGGGACAGGGGGCTACTACGAGCAGTACTTC.

The chain is built from TRBV7-2 and TRBJ2-7, with D tentatively TRBD2 (6 bases). The length of the CDR3 is 14 residues. CDR1 and CDR2 (germline): SGHTA, FQGNSA. V was cut by 5 bases and J by 4 bases, with 15 bases left in between. This CDR3 reads CASSESGLSYEQYF. The DNA for the CDR3 is TGTGCCAGCAGCGAATCGGGACTCAGTTACGAGCAGTACTTC.

J is TRBJ1-1 and V is TRBV6-4; tentative D call: TRBD1 (6 bases). Trimming took 9 bases from V and 1 from J, leaving 12 bases between them. CDR1 MRHNA and CDR2 SNTAGT come from the germline V gene. The CDR3 is made up of 13 amino acids. The CDR3 bases are TGTGCCAGTCGACAGGAAGGGAACACTGAAGCTTTCTTT. Translation: CASRQEGNTEAFF.

This rearrangement joins TRBV14 to TRBJ1-2, with no clear D. The CDR3 runs 13 residues. Trimming removed 1 base at V and 5 bases at J, with 8 bases between. The germline V gene encodes CDR1 SGHDN and CDR2 FVKESK. CDR3 sequence (DNA): TGTGCCAGCAGCCAAGTCCGCAGGTATGGCTACACCTTC. Its translation: CASSQVRRYGYTF. Looking up the rest from reference TRBV14 and TRBJ1-2 gives the full variable domain: EAGVTQFPSHSVIEKGQTVTLRCDPISGHDNLYWYRRVMGKEIKFLLHFVKESKQDESGMPNNRFLAERTGGTYSTLKVQPAELEDSGVYFCASSQVRRYGYTFGSGTRLTVV.